Below are 21 T cell receptor beta chains sequenced from a single sample in a study of blood T cell repertoires in COVID-19. The assay was immunoSEQ multiplex PCR, and TCRdb's table has in-frame clones only and misses some. The sample holds approximately 200,000 clones, more than 85% seen once. The specimen was peripheral blood. These receptors were collected from a man under 40 with acute or convalescent COVID-19.

The rearrangement joins TRBV5-4 to TRBJ2-3; 7 bases fit TRBD2. This CDR3 is built from 13 residues. Germline values: CDR1 SGHNT, CDR2 YYREEE (reference sequence). Trimming cost V 0 bases and J 6 bases; bases outside gene matches: 1. This CDR3 reads CASSLAGRDTQYF. CDR3 nucleotide sequence: TGTGCCAGCAGCTTGGCCGGGAGGGATACGCAGTATTTT.

Only a few counts were recorded for this clone. The genes are TRBV12-3 or TRBV12-4 and TRBJ1-1, with D hard to call. The ends were cut back, 6 bases at V and 11 bases at J, with 16 bases in the middle. The CDR3 covers 12 residues. The CDR3 spells CASSAVVRFAFF. DNA for the CDR3: TGTGCCAGCAGCGCTGTAGTGAGGTTCGCTTTCTTT.

CDR3 region: CASSPDRVYGYTF. The CDR3 DNA is TGTGCCAGCAGCCCGGACAGAGTCTATGGCTACACCTTC. The rearrangement uses TRBV5-8 and TRBJ1-2; possibly TRBD1 for D (6 bases). CDR1 is SGHTS, CDR2 YDEGEE, per germline. Between the trimmed V and J ends, which lost 4 bases and 4 bases, there was a span of 11 bases. The CDR3 loop spans 13 amino acids.

The chain uses TRBV19 and TRBJ2-1; D is undetermined. Germline CDR1 and CDR2: LNHDA and SQIVND (reference sequence). Trimming took off 6 bases at V and 0 bases at J, with 12 bases between the two ends. This CDR3 region has 15 residues. The CDR3 bases are TGTGCCAGTAGAACTACATGGAGCTCCTACAATGAGCAGTTCTTC. This gives the protein CASRTTWSSYNEQFF.

This clone was counted once. V is TRBV19 and J is TRBJ1-4; D perhaps matches TRBD1 (6 bases). Between the trimmed V and J ends, which lost 7 bases and 5 bases, there was a span of 11 bases. The CDR3 is 13 amino acids. CDR1 and CDR2 from the germline V gene are LNHDA and SQIVND (reference sequence). CDR3 sequence reads: CASNTGSNEKLFF. The CDR3 nucleotides read TGTGCCAGTAACACAGGGTCAAATGAAAAACTGTTTTTT.

Details on this clone: Different DNA sequences within this sample yield the same CDR3. The chain combines TRBV11-2 with TRBJ2-7, with TRBD1 matching 8 bases. The CDR3 sequence is 14 residues long. J was trimmed by 3 bases and V by 6 bases; bases with no gene match: 7. In germline, CDR1 is SGHAT, CDR2 FQNNGV. The CDR3 DNA reads TGTGCCAGCAGTCCTTCCACAGGGGGCTACGAGCAGTACTTC. Protein product: CASSPSTGGYEQYF.

This clone came up once. This chain uses TRBV30 with TRBJ1-4; no clear D gene. V was cut by 2 bases and J by 5 bases, with 12 bases left in between. Germline CDR1 reads GTSNPN; CDR2 reads SVGIG (reference sequence). The CDR3 totals 14 residues. CDR3 protein: CAWSSTDKNEKLFF. CDR3 coding DNA: TGTGCCTGGAGTTCTACAGACAAAAATGAAAAACTGTTTTTT.

This clone has just one count. This chain connects TRBV27 to TRBJ2-1; tentative D call: TRBD2 (5 bases). CDR1 MNHEY and CDR2 SMNVEV come from the germline V gene (reference sequence). The CDR3 sequence is 15 residues long. V was shortened by 5 bases and J by 9 bases, with 20 bases between the two germline ends. CDR3 nucleotides: TGTGCCAGCAGTGTAGGCGCGAGGGTATTCGGTGAGCAGTTCTTC. Amino acids: CASSVGARVFGEQFF.

This rearrangement joins TRBV10-2 to TRBJ2-3, with a possible D match to TRBD2 (6 bases). Germline-derived CDR1 and CDR2 are WSHSY and SAAADI. V was trimmed by 6 bases and J by 1 base, leaving 17 bases between them. The CDR3 consists of 16 residues. The CDR3 sequence: CASRAGGVGRTDTQYF. In nucleotides, the CDR3 is TGCGCCAGCAGGGCGGGCGGGGTAGGCCGCACAGATACGCAGTATTTT.

The V gene is TRBV7-9, the J gene TRBJ1-2, with D perhaps TRBD1 (5 bases). V lost 2 bases and J lost 2, with 6 bases in between. The CDR3 totals 13 residues. CDR1 is SEHNR and CDR2 is FQNEAQ in the germline V gene (reference sequence). CDR3 loop: CASSLQGNYGYTF. The CDR3, as DNA: TGTGCCAGCAGCTTACAGGGAAACTATGGCTACACCTTC.

The J gene is TRBJ1-5, the V gene TRBV18, with unresolved D. The germline V gene has CDR1 KGHSH and CDR2 LQKENI. CDR3 length: 13 residues. The V and J ends lost 1 base and 7 bases respectively, with 8 bases between them. CDR3 bases: TGTGCCAGCTCACCACTTTCGGGACAGCCCCAGCATTTT. Protein sequence: CASSPLSGQPQHF.

The rearrangement links TRBV3-1 (or the pseudogene TRBV3-2) to TRBJ2-2; D gene ambiguous. Trimming shortened V by 4 bases and J by 3 bases, and 6 bases separated the two germline ends. This CDR3 contains 13 residues. Germline CDR1 and CDR2: LGHDT and YNNKEL (reference sequence). CDR3 nucleotide sequence: TGTGCCAGCAGCCCATCGGACACCGGGGAGCTGTTTTTT. Translation gives CASSPSDTGELFF.

The chain combines TRBV7-9 with TRBJ2-5; D may be TRBD2 (7 bases). This CDR3 is built from 15 residues. CDR1 is SEHNR, CDR2 FQNEAQ, per germline (reference sequence). V lost 5 bases to trimming and J lost 5 bases, with 18 bases between them. DNA of the CDR3: TGTGCCAGCAGCGCCCCAGAGGGGGGGATGGAGACCCAGTACTTC. Translated, it gives CASSAPEGGMETQYF.

A word on this clone: One end of the junction does not line up with germline, which may come from a read error. This chain links TRBV7-9 with TRBJ1-2, with 7 bases identical to TRBD1. The V gene's germline CDR1 is SEHNR and CDR2 FQNEAQ (reference sequence). CDR3 length: 16 amino acids. CDR3 region: CASTLTGAPTNYGYTF. In DNA, the CDR3 is TGTGCCAGCACCTTAACAGGGGCTCCTACTAACTATGGCTACACCTTC.

The rearrangement joins TRBV6-4 to TRBJ1-1, with 9 bases identical to TRBD1. CDR3 length: 20 residues. CDR1 and CDR2 (germline): MRHNA, SNTAGT. The V gene end was trimmed by 0 bases and the J gene end by 1 base; junction bases not matched to a gene: 15. Here the CDR3 DNA reads TGTGCCAGCAGTGACTCGTCTAAAGTCCCGGGACAGGGTAGGAACACTGAAGCTTTCTTT. Translation gives CASSDSSKVPGQGRNTEAFF.

The chain uses TRBV5-4 and TRBJ1-6, with unresolved D. Looked up from germline, CDR1 is SGHNT and CDR2 is YYREEE (reference sequence). The germline V and J ends were trimmed by 0 bases and 10 bases, with 14 bases remaining between them. The CDR3 has 15 amino acids. The CDR3 is CASSLESQSASPLHF. The CDR3 nucleotides read TGTGCCAGCAGCTTGGAAAGTCAAAGCGCATCACCCCTCCACTTT. Full variable domain (remainder filled in from reference TRBV5-4 and TRBJ1-6): ETGVTQSPTHLIKTRGQQVTLRCSSQSGHNTVSWYQQALGQGPQFIFQYYREEENGRGNFPPRFSGLQFPNYSSELNVNALELDDSALYLCASSLESQSASPLHFGNGTRLTVT.

For the CDR3, the DNA is TGTGCCAGCAGCCTGGGGGCTAGCGGGTCATCCTACGAGCAGTACTTC. Amino acid sequence: CASSLGASGSSYEQYF. V and J are TRBV7-6 and TRBJ2-7, with 8 positions matching TRBD2. V lost 5 bases to trimming and J lost 1 base; unmatched junction nucleotides: 10. Germline V gene sequence: CDR1 SGHVS, CDR2 FNYEAQ. This CDR3 has 16 residues.

This clone was observed once. The genes are TRBV15 and TRBJ1-4, with a tentative D call TRBD1 (5 bases). This CDR3 region has 16 residues. Trimming stripped 0 bases from V and 4 bases from J, with 12 bases between. Germline CDR1 and CDR2: LNHNV and YYDKDF (reference sequence). The CDR3 region is CATSRDGTEGNEKLFF. The CDR3 DNA reads TGTGCCACCAGCAGAGATGGGACGGAGGGTAATGAAAAACTGTTTTTT.

The V and J genes are TRBV9 and TRBJ2-1; 7 bases line up with TRBD1. V was pared by 0 bases and J by 7 bases, with 4 bases of the junction left unmatched. Germline V gene lookup returns CDR1 SGDLS and CDR2 YYNGEE. This CDR3 is 14 amino acids long. DNA for the CDR3: TGTGCCAGCAGCGTAGGAGGGGGCCCAAATGAGCAGTTCTTC. Protein sequence: CASSVGGGPNEQFF.

The chain recombines TRBV18 with TRBJ1-2; TRBD1 aligns across 8 bases. The CDR3 sequence is 14 residues long. Germline-derived CDR1 and CDR2 are KGHSH and LQKENI. J gave up 6 bases and V 6 bases, and 9 bases lay outside the gene matches. The CDR3 DNA reads as TGTGCCAGCTCCCCAAACTCCAGGGGGCATGGCTACACCTTC. Translated: CASSPNSRGHGYTF.

The chain couples TRBV19 to TRBJ1-6, with D possibly matching TRBD1 (5 bases). From germline, CDR1 is LNHDA and CDR2 SQIVND (reference sequence). The CDR3 runs to 13 residues. Between the trimmed V and J ends, which lost 9 bases and 7 bases, there was a span of 13 bases. This CDR3 reads CASKPQGNSPLHF. CDR3 sequence (DNA): TGTGCCAGCAAGCCTCAGGGCAATTCACCCCTCCACTTT.